Listed below are T cell receptor beta chains from one sample, sequenced in a study of shared T cell receptors in the human thymus. TCRdb's table, derived via immunoSEQ multiplex PCR, lists solely in-frame clones and lacks some. The sample has approximately 730,000 clones; approximately 83% are singletons. A further study also used this sample, focusing on human thymus T cells.

The sample consisted of thymocytes. The origin of the receptors is a girl less than two years old with a congenital heart defect. CDR3s leave out the opening cysteine and the closing phenylalanine or tryptophan.

CDR3 protein: ASGFTGLHQPQH; V gene: TRBV12-5; J gene: TRBJ1-5
CDR3 protein: ATQDRAFNSPLH; V gene: TRBV2; J gene: TRBJ1-6
CDR3 protein: ASRLNRVVGRNEQF; V gene: TRBV6-6; J gene: TRBJ2-1
CDR3 protein: ASSQEGDGYT; V gene: TRBV23-1; J gene: TRBJ1-2
CDR3 protein: ASSESHSGGANYGYT; V gene: TRBV10-2; J gene: TRBJ1-2
CDR3 protein: ASSRISGGPYNEQF; V gene: TRBV7-8; J gene: TRBJ2-1
CDR3 protein: ASMESNGTGIEKLF; V gene: TRBV4-1; J gene: TRBJ1-4
CDR3 protein: AISGSNYEQY; V gene: TRBV10-3; J gene: TRBJ2-7
CDR3 protein: ASSSRLGASYEQY; V gene: TRBV7-8; J gene: TRBJ2-7
CDR3 protein: ASSLAPGAGGDYGYT; V gene: TRBV5-4; J gene: TRBJ1-2
CDR3 protein: ASSIRAGWWDTGELF; V gene: TRBV19; J gene: TRBJ2-2
CDR3 protein: ASNQGGNQPQH; V gene: TRBV7-9; J gene: TRBJ1-5
CDR3 protein: ASISGQGGTEAF; V gene: TRBV25-1; J gene: TRBJ1-1
CDR3 protein: ASSTRDTEAF; V gene: TRBV13; J gene: TRBJ1-1
CDR3 protein: ASSQDLERKAY; V gene: TRBV4-1; J gene: TRBJ2-7
CDR3 protein: ASSQENLPGIYGYT; V gene: TRBV4-3; J gene: TRBJ1-2
CDR3 protein: ASSLAQGVELSGANVLT; V gene: TRBV7-9; J gene: TRBJ2-6
CDR3 protein: ASSVGWTSNTEAF; V gene: TRBV9; J gene: TRBJ1-1
CDR3 protein: ASSSSGVFYGYT; V gene: TRBV11-2; J gene: TRBJ1-2
CDR3 protein: ASSWHQETQY; V gene: TRBV7-8; J gene: TRBJ2-5
CDR3 protein: ASSQGGLRGNYGYT; V gene: TRBV4-3; J gene: TRBJ1-2
CDR3 protein: ATSRDHTGHPDEAF; V gene: TRBV15; J gene: TRBJ1-1
CDR3 protein: ASSPGGPYNEQF; V gene: TRBV6-5; J gene: TRBJ2-1
CDR3 protein: ASSTRTRRLF; V gene: TRBV6-5; J gene: TRBJ2-1
CDR3 protein: ASSEEDSVGRDRAYEQY; V gene: TRBV2; J gene: TRBJ2-7
CDR3 protein: ASSSPTGYEQY; V gene: TRBV6-1; J gene: TRBJ2-7
CDR3 protein: ASSKGLAGVLEELF; V gene: TRBV7-9; J gene: TRBJ2-2
CDR3 protein: ASSSQGNTEAF; V gene: TRBV5-1; J gene: TRBJ1-1
CDR3 protein: ASSYRGFNTEAF; V gene: TRBV5-8; J gene: TRBJ1-1
CDR3 protein: ASSQSYGNEQF; V gene: TRBV4-1; J gene: TRBJ2-1
CDR3 protein: ASSNDRDGYGYT; V gene: TRBV5-1; J gene: TRBJ1-2
CDR3 protein: ASKLTTNRGENTEAF; V gene: TRBV7-2; J gene: TRBJ1-1
CDR3 protein: ASSRGMWGLDGYT; V gene: TRBV7-2; J gene: TRBJ1-2
CDR3 protein: ASSHRKGQGVFEQY; V gene: TRBV4-1; J gene: TRBJ2-7
CDR3 protein: ASRDRVISDQPQH; V gene: TRBV28; J gene: TRBJ1-5
CDR3 protein: ASSVHGTSGGRQETQY; V gene: TRBV28; J gene: TRBJ2-5
CDR3 protein: ASRPVQGPQVTQY; V gene: TRBV5-5; J gene: TRBJ2-3
CDR3 protein: ASRYTGHSGNTIY; V gene: TRBV28; J gene: TRBJ1-3
CDR3 protein: ASSCPGLAGKSSYNEQF; V gene: TRBV5-1; J gene: TRBJ2-1
CDR3 protein: ASSEAKRPGGDLDTQY; V gene: TRBV2; J gene: TRBJ2-3
CDR3 protein: ASSQVNKGPKLGTTTEAF; V gene: TRBV4-2; J gene: TRBJ1-1
CDR3 protein: ASSPGTSGGELSDTDTQY; V gene: TRBV5-4; J gene: TRBJ2-3
CDR3 protein: ASSQSIEYNSPLH; V gene: TRBV4-3; J gene: TRBJ1-6
CDR3 protein: ASSEATPGGNAEAF; V gene: TRBV2; J gene: TRBJ1-1
CDR3 protein: ASMWEQGGGQPQH; V gene: TRBV19; J gene: TRBJ1-5
CDR3 protein: ATKGQVTRASSYEQY; V gene: TRBV2; J gene: TRBJ2-7
CDR3 protein: ASSSSNGANTEAF; V gene: TRBV5-1; J gene: TRBJ1-1
CDR3 protein: SVQLAGGPGDTQY; V gene: TRBV29-1; J gene: TRBJ2-3
CDR3 protein: ASSFPLRVRLPREQY; V gene: TRBV28; J gene: TRBJ2-7
CDR3 protein: ASSLFSGGNGELF; V gene: TRBV7-2; J gene: TRBJ2-2
CDR3 protein: ASSLEGDSSSGNTIY; V gene: TRBV5-5; J gene: TRBJ1-3
CDR3 protein: ASGDRKYNEQF; V gene: TRBV6-1; J gene: TRBJ2-1
CDR3 protein: ASRHGGTGGAKDTQY; V gene: TRBV5-4; J gene: TRBJ2-3